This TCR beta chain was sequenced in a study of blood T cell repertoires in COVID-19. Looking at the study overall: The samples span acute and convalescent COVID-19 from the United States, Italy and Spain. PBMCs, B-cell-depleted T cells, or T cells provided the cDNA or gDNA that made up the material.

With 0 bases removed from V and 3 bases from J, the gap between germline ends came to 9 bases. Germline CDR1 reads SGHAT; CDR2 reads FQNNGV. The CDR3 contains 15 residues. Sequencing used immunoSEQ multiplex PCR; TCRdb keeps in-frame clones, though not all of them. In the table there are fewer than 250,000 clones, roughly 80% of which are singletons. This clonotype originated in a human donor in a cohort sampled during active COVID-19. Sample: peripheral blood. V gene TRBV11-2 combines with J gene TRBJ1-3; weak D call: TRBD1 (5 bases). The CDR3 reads CASSLEGGFGNTIYF. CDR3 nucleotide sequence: TGTGCCAGCAGCTTAGAGGGGGGGTTTGGAAACACCATATATTTT.